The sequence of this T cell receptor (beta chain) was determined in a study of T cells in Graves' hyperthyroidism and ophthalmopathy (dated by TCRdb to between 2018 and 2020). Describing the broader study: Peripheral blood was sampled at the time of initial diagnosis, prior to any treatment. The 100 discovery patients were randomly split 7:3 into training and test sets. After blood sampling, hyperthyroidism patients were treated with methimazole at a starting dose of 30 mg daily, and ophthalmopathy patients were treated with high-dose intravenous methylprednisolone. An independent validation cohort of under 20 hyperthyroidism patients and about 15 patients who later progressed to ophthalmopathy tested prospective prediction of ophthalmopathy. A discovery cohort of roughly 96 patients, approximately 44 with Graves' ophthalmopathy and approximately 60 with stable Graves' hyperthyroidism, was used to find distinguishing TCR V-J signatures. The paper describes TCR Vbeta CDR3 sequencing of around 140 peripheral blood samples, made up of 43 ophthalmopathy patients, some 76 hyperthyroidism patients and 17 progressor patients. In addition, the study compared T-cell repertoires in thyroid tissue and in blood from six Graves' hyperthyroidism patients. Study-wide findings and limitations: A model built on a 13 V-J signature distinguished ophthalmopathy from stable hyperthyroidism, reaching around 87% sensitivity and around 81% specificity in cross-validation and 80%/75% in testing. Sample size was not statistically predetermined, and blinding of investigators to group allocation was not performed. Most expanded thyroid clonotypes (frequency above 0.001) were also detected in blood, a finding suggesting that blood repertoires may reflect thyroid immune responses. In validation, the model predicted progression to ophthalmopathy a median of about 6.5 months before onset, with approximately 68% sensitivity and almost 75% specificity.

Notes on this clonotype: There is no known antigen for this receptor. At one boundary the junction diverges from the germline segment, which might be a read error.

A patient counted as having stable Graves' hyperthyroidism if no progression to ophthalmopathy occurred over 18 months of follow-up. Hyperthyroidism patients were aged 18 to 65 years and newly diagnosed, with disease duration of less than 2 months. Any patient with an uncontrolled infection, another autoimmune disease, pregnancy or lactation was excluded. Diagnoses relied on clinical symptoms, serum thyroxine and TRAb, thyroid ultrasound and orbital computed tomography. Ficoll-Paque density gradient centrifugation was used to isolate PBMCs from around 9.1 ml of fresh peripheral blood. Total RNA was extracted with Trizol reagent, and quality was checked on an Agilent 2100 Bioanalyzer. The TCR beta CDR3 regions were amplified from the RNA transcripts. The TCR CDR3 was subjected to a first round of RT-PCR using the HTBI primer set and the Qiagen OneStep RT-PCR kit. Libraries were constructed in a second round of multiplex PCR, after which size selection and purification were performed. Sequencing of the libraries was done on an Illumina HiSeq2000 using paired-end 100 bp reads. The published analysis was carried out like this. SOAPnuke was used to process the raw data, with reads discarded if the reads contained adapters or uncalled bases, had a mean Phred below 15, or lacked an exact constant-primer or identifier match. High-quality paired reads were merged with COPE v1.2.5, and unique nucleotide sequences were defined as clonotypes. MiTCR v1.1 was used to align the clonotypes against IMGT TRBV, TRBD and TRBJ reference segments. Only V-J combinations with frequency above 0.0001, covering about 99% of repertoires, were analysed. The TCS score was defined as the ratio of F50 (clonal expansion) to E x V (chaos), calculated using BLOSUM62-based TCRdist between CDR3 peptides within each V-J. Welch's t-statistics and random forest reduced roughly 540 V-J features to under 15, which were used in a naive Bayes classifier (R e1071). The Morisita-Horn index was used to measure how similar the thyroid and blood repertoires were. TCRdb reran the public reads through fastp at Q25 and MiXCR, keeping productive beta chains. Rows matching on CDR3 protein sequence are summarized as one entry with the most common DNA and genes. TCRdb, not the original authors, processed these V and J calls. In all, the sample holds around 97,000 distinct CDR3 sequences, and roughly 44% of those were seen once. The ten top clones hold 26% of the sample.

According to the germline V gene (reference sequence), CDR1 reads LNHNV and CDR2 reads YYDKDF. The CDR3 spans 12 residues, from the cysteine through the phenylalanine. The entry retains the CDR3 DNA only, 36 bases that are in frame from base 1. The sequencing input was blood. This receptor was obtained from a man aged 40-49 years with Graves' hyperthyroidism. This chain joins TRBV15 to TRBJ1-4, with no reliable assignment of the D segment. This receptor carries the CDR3 CATSRQDGLPAF. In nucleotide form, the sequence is TGTGCCACCAGCAGGCAGGACGGCCTCCCCGCTTTT.